One sample yielded the 30 T cell receptor beta chains listed below, sequenced in a study of blood T cell repertoires in COVID-19. Sequencing was performed with immunoSEQ multiplex PCR; in TCRdb, only in-frame clones are kept and a portion is missing. The sample has around 130,000 clones, about 80% seen once. Sequenced sample: peripheral blood. The source of these receptors is a man aged 45 to 65 with acute or convalescent COVID-19.

In its sample, this clone was seen a few times. Other DNA sequences in the same sample also yield this CDR3. This sequence joins TRBV9 and TRBJ2-3; 8 bases fit TRBD1. Germline CDR1 and CDR2: SGDLS and YYNGEE. After removal of 2 bases from V and 0 bases from J, the junction contained 2 bases not matched to a gene. The CDR3 runs 15 residues. The DNA of the CDR3 is TGTGCCAGCAGCGTTCAGGGGGCGAGCACAGATACGCAGTATTTT. It encodes CASSVQGASTDTQYF.

The rearrangement joins TRBV30 to TRBJ2-5; D possibly corresponds to TRBD2 (6 bases). The CDR3 length is 14 residues. Trimming cost V 8 bases and J 5 bases, with 21 bases left between them. Per germline, CDR1 GTSNPN and CDR2 SVGIG (reference sequence). Here the CDR3 reads CAHNRPGRGETQYF. CDR3 bases: TGTGCCCACAATCGGCCCGGTCGGGGGGAGACCCAGTACTTC.

The CDR3 here is CASSQDLGRGNTIYF. CDR3 bases: TGTGCCAGCAGCCAAGATCTCGGCAGGGGAAACACCATATATTTT. The chain employs TRBV14 and TRBJ1-3; D is unclear. Trimming pared 0 bases from V and 4 bases from J, leaving 10 bases between. The germline gives CDR1 SGHDN, CDR2 FVKESK. The length of the CDR3 is 15 residues.

V gene TRBV7-2 combines with J gene TRBJ1-3, with 12 bases aligning to TRBD1. Germline lookup yields CDR1 SGHTA and CDR2 FQGNSA. This CDR3 region has 17 residues. V lost 1 base, J lost 4 bases, and 5 bases stayed unmatched. This chain's CDR3 is CASSLEGQGAWGNTIYF. Here the CDR3 DNA reads TGTGCCAGCAGCTTAGAGGGACAGGGGGCTTGGGGAAACACCATATATTTT.

V gene TRBV3-1 (or the pseudogene TRBV3-2) combines with J gene TRBJ1-5; D might be TRBD1 (6 bases). The CDR3 has 13 residues. The V gene's germline CDR1 is LGHDT and CDR2 YNNKEL (reference sequence). Trimming left V 2 bases short and J 4 bases short, with 6 bases between. CDR3 sequence reads: CASSQQGNQPQHF. CDR3 DNA: TGTGCCAGCAGCCAACAGGGGAATCAGCCCCAGCATTTT.

The chain employs TRBV14 and TRBJ2-5; tentatively, D is TRBD2 (7 bases). This CDR3 spans 15 amino acids. With 4 bases removed from V and 5 bases from J, the gap between germline ends came to 17 bases. Germline V gene lookup returns CDR1 SGHDN and CDR2 FVKESK. CDR3 protein: CASSLRGGGRETQYF. CDR3 nucleotide sequence: TGTGCCAGCAGCCTCAGAGGGGGGGGCCGTGAGACCCAGTACTTC.

The V call is TRBV5-1, the J call TRBJ1-1; no reliable D call. CDR3 length: 15 amino acids. CDR1 and CDR2 (germline): SGHRS, YFSETQ. Trimming removed 3 bases from V and 2 bases from J, with 14 bases in between. Here the CDR3 reads CASSWNPGDNTEAFF. The CDR3 DNA reads TGCGCCAGCAGCTGGAACCCGGGAGATAACACTGAAGCTTTCTTT.

V usage is TRBV19 and J usage is TRBJ2-5; weak D call: TRBD1 (5 bases). The CDR3 contains 13 residues. V was shortened by 6 bases and J by 2 bases, with 10 bases between the two germline ends. From germline, CDR1 is LNHDA and CDR2 SQIVND (reference sequence). The CDR3 reads CASRGQGQETQYF. The CDR3 DNA reads as TGTGCCAGTAGAGGGCAGGGTCAAGAGACCCAGTACTTC.

The J gene is TRBJ1-1, the V gene TRBV19, with a tentative D call TRBD1 (6 bases). V lost 6 bases and J lost 1, with 12 bases in between. Germline V gene data show CDR1 as LNHDA and CDR2 as SQIVND (reference sequence). The CDR3 extends over 14 amino acids. CDR3 bases: TGTGCCAGTAGCAATGGACAGACGAACACTGAAGCTTTCTTT. Translated: CASSNGQTNTEAFF.

The genes are TRBV12-3 or TRBV12-4 and TRBJ1-4; a weak D match, TRBD1 (6 bases). V was cut by 1 base and J by 7 bases, with 7 bases left in between. The length of the CDR3 is 13 residues. CDR3 sequence reads: CASSLVGGEKLFF. CDR3 nucleotides: TGTGCCAGCAGTTTAGTAGGGGGTGAAAAACTGTTTTTT.

The chain couples TRBV18 to TRBJ2-1; D is perhaps TRBD1 (6 bases). Per germline, CDR1 KGHSH and CDR2 LQKENI. The CDR3 has 19 residues. With 8 bases removed from V and 3 bases from J, the gap between germline ends came to 29 bases. The CDR3 bases are TGTGCCAGCGCAATCCGGGACATGAGCCCGGGGCCTGTCTACAATGAGCAGTTCTTC. Translating it yields CASAIRDMSPGPVYNEQFF.

This clone came up a few times. The chain couples TRBV18 to TRBJ2-7; 7 nucleotides align to TRBD1. Germline trimming cut 3 bases from V and 6 bases from J; bases unmatched to any gene: 11. The CDR3 has 15 amino acids. Per the germline V gene, CDR1 is KGHSH and CDR2 is LQKENI. The CDR3, as DNA: TGTGCCAGCTCACCCGAACAGGGGCTTTGGAGCGAGCAGTACGTC. Protein sequence: CASSPEQGLWSEQYV.

J is TRBJ2-7 and V is TRBV27; perhaps TRBD2 as D (5 bases). The CDR3 covers 13 residues. CDR1 and CDR2 from the germline V gene are MNHEY and SMNVEV (reference sequence). The ends were cut back, 2 bases at V and 6 bases at J, with 11 bases in the middle. CDR3 coding DNA: TGTGCCAGCAGTTTACGAGGGCTCCGCGAGCAGTACTTC. Its protein product is CASSLRGLREQYF.

This sequence joins TRBV6-1 and TRBJ2-2; no reliable D call. V was trimmed by 2 bases and J by 0 bases, leaving 10 bases between them. The CDR3 sequence is 16 residues long. Germline V gives CDR1 MNHNS, CDR2 SASEGT. In DNA form, the CDR3 reads TGTGCCAGCAGTGAATACCCCCCAGCGAACACCGGGGAGCTGTTTTTT. This translates into CASSEYPPANTGELFF.

This chain connects TRBV30 to TRBJ1-2; 8 bases map to TRBD1. The germline gives CDR1 GTSNPN, CDR2 SVGIG (reference sequence). This CDR3 is 17 amino acids long. J lost 8 bases, V lost 0 bases, and 17 bases had no gene match. The CDR3 nucleotides read TGTGCCTGGAGTGTACCTCACAGACAGGGGAGATGGCTAGGCTACACCTTC. Protein product: CAWSVPHRQGRWLGYTF.

This chain uses TRBV5-6 with TRBJ1-6; 9 bases line up with TRBD1. The CDR3 spans 18 residues. Looked up from germline, CDR1 is SGHDT and CDR2 is YYEEEE. The V segment lost 4 bases and the J segment 0 bases; nucleotides outside the gene matches: 8. The CDR3 sequence: CASSPSGTGSSYNSPLHF. CDR3 coding DNA: TGTGCCAGCAGCCCGAGTGGGACAGGGAGCTCCTATAATTCACCCCTCCACTTT.

The rearrangement uses TRBV7-3 and TRBJ1-1; the D is unclear. The CDR3 sequence is 13 residues long. Germline-derived CDR1 and CDR2 are SGHTA and FQGTGA. The V gene lost 3 bases and the J gene lost 0 bases, with 5 bases spanning the gap. CDR3 nucleotides: TGTGCCAGCAGCTTCAGGATGAACACTGAAGCTTTCTTT. Its translation is CASSFRMNTEAFF.

This sequence joins TRBV5-1 and TRBJ2-3; 13 bases match TRBD2. V lost 9 bases and J lost 0; bases outside the gene matches: 4. From germline, CDR1 is SGHRS and CDR2 YFSETQ. CDR3 length: 15 residues. In nucleotides, the CDR3 is TGCGCCACCGCGACTAGCGGGGGGAGCACAGATACGCAGTATTTT. Its protein product is CATATSGGSTDTQYF.

This clone turned up a few times. This chain joins TRBV30 and TRBJ2-3, with 10 positions matching TRBD2. CDR1 and CDR2 from the germline V gene are GTSNPN and SVGIG (reference sequence). The V segment lost 2 bases and the J segment 4 bases; nucleotides outside the gene matches: 6. The CDR3 length is 15 residues. CDR3 bases: TGTGCCTGGAGTAGCGGGGGGGCCGGACCAGATACGCAGTATTTT. It codes for CAWSSGGAGPDTQYF.

The chain employs TRBV11-2 and TRBJ2-7, with D perhaps matching TRBD1 (5 bases). Germline loops: CDR1 SGHAT, CDR2 FQNNGV. There are 13 residues in the CDR3. Trimming stripped 0 bases from V and 7 bases from J, with 10 bases between. This CDR3 is CASSLEAGREQYV. The CDR3 DNA reads as TGTGCCAGCAGCTTAGAAGCAGGGCGGGAGCAGTACGTC.

V and J are TRBV11-2 and TRBJ2-3; TRBD2 aligns across 9 bases. CDR3 size: 16 residues. V was clipped by 3 bases and J by 4 bases; unmatched bases: 8. CDR1 is SGHAT and CDR2 is FQNNGV in the germline V gene. The CDR3 loop reads CASSFRGGGAADTQYF. CDR3 nucleotide sequence: TGTGCCAGCAGCTTCCGAGGCGGGGGGGCTGCAGATACGCAGTATTTT. The full variable domain, its missing parts supplied by reference TRBV11-2 and TRBJ2-3, is EAGVAQSPRYKIIEKRQSVAFWCNPISGHATLYWYQQILGQGPKLLIQFQNNGVVDDSQLPKDRFSAERLKGVDSTLKIQPAKLEDSAVYLCASSFRGGGAADTQYFGPGTRLTVL.

The V gene is TRBV5-1, the J gene TRBJ1-2; TRBD1 aligns across 12 bases. V lost 3 bases and J lost 2; bases outside the gene matches: 2. CDR3 size: 15 residues. Germline lookup yields CDR1 SGHRS and CDR2 YFSETQ. In nucleotides, the CDR3 is TGCGCCAGCAGCTCCGGGACAGGGGGCAACTATGGCTACACCTTC. Translated: CASSSGTGGNYGYTF.

This clone appeared a few times. This chain uses TRBV5-4 with TRBJ2-3, with no clear D. The V gene lost 1 base and the J gene lost 6 bases, with 6 bases spanning the gap. The CDR3 has 12 residues. The germline gives CDR1 SGHNT, CDR2 YYREEE (reference sequence). CDR3 residues: CASSLPLDTQYF. The CDR3 nucleotides read TGTGCCAGCAGCTTGCCCCTGGATACGCAGTATTTT.

There are a few counts of this clone. This chain connects TRBV7-9 to TRBJ2-1; 9 nucleotides line up with TRBD1. The germline gives CDR1 SEHNR, CDR2 FQNEAQ (reference sequence). The V and J ends lost 6 bases and 9 bases, in that order; junction bases with no gene match: 12. The CDR3 is 15 amino acids. The CDR3 DNA reads as TGTGCCAGCAGTTCCACAGGGGGCTTAGGGAGTGAGCAGTTCTTC. This gives the protein CASSSTGGLGSEQFF.

The chain carries TRBV6-5 and TRBJ2-5, with 8 bases that match TRBD2. The CDR3 is 14 amino acids. V lost 7 bases and J lost 1; bases outside the gene matches: 5. Germline V CDR1 and CDR2: MNHEY, SVGAGI. Here the CDR3 DNA reads TGTGCCAGCATGTTAAGCGGGAGCCAAGAGACCCAGTACTTC. Encoded protein: CASMLSGSQETQYF.

DNA of the CDR3: TGCGCCAGCAGCTCCCGGGACAGGGAAACAGATACGCAGTATTTT. It specifies CASSSRDRETDTQYF. The chain combines TRBV5-1 with TRBJ2-3, with 9 bases identical to TRBD1. V lost 3 bases to trimming and J lost 3 bases; unmatched junction nucleotides: 5. CDR1 and CDR2 from the germline V gene are SGHRS and YFSETQ. The CDR3 extends over 15 amino acids.

Notes on this clone: Within the sample, other DNA sequences also encode this same CDR3. V and J are TRBV5-5 and TRBJ2-7; D not resolved. The length of the CDR3 is 13 residues. V was trimmed by 0 bases and J by 4 bases, leaving 8 bases between them. Per the germline V gene, CDR1 is SGHKS and CDR2 is YYEKEE (reference sequence). The CDR3 region is CASSLASSYEQYV. CDR3 sequence (DNA): TGTGCCAGCAGCTTGGCTTCCAGTTACGAGCAGTACGTC.

The V call is TRBV18, the J call TRBJ2-1; D is possibly TRBD1 (5 bases). Trimming removed 5 bases at V and 0 bases at J, with 11 bases between. This CDR3 region has 15 residues. Germline CDR1 reads KGHSH; CDR2 reads LQKENI. CDR3 DNA sequence: TGTGCCAGCTCATCTGGGGCCAGCTCCTACAATGAGCAGTTCTTC. As protein: CASSSGASSYNEQFF.

This clone was observed a single time. The chain employs TRBV18 and TRBJ1-1; TRBD1 might be the D (5 bases). V shed 6 bases and J shed 1 base, with 12 bases lying between them. The germline V gene has CDR1 KGHSH and CDR2 LQKENI. The CDR3 is 14 amino acids. The CDR3 is CASSPNTGNTEAFF. In nucleotides, the CDR3 is TGTGCCAGCTCGCCGAATACAGGGAACACTGAAGCTTTCTTT.

This clone was seen more than once but under ten times. The chain's CDR3 is CASSPQGIRDTEAFF. The CDR3 nucleotides are TGTGCCAGCTCACCCCAGGGCATCCGGGACACTGAAGCTTTCTTT. The chain recombines TRBV18 with TRBJ1-1, with D possibly being TRBD1 (5 bases). V shed 3 bases and J shed 3 bases, with 14 bases lying between them. This CDR3 region has 15 residues. Germline lookup yields CDR1 KGHSH and CDR2 LQKENI.